This TCR beta chain was recorded in a study of cytomegalovirus exposure and HLA in healthy donors. Findings and caveats of the study: Several of the most significant clusters were apparently associated with common viral pathogens in a later analysis.

Both 60 Vbeta primers and 13 Jbeta primers went into the PCR. Assay used: immunoSEQ multiplex PCR; TCRdb lists only in-frame clones, some missing. The sample includes 150,000 or so clones, 70% to 80% of them seen just once. Remarks on this clone: Its specificity is not known.

Between the trimmed V and J ends, which lost 0 bases and 3 bases, there was a span of 7 bases. Germline CDR1 reads SGHRS; CDR2 reads YFSETQ. The CDR3 is 14 residues long. The material sequenced was PBMCs. The sequence was collected from a female donor in good health and CMV-seronegative. The J gene is TRBJ2-1, the V gene TRBV5-1, with a possible D match to TRBD1 (5 bases). The CDR3 spells CASSLDRSYNEQFF. As DNA, the CDR3 is TGCGCCAGCAGCTTGGACAGGAGCTACAATGAGCAGTTCTTC.